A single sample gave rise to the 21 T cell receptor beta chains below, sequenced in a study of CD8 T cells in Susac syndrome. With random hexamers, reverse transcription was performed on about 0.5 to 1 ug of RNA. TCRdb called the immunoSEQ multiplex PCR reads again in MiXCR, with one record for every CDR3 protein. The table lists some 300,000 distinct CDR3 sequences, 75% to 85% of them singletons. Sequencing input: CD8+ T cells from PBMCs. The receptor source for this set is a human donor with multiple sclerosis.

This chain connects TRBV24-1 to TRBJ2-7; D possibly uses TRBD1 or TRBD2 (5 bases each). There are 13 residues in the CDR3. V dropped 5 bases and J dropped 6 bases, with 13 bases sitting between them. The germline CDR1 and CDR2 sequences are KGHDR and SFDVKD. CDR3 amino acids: CATSVPGAPEQYF. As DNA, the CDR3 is TGTGCCACCAGTGTCCCCGGGGCTCCCGAGCAGTACTTC.

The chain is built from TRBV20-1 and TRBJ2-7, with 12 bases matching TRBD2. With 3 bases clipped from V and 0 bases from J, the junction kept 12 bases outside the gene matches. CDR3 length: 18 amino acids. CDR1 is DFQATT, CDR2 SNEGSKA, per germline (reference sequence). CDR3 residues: CSARFWTATSGSSYEQYF. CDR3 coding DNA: TGCAGTGCTAGGTTCTGGACAGCGACTAGCGGGAGCTCCTACGAGCAGTACTTC.

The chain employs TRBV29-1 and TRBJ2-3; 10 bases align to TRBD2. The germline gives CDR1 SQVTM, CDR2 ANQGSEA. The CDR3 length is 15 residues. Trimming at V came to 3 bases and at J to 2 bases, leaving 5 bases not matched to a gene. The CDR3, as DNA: TGCAGCGTTGAGAGCAGCGGGAGGGACACAGATACGCAGTATTTT. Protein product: CSVESSGRDTDTQYF.

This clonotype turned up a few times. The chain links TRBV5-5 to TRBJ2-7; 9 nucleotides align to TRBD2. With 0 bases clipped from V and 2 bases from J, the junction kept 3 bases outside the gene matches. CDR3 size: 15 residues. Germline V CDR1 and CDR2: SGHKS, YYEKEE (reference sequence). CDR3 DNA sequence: TGTGCCAGCAGCTTGGTCGGCGGGAGGGCCTACGAGCAGTACTTC. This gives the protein CASSLVGGRAYEQYF.

CDR3 sequence reads: CASQWGTEAFF. CDR3 nucleotides: TGTGCCAGTCAGTGGGGCACTGAAGCTTTCTTT. This chain links TRBV19 with TRBJ1-1, with unresolved D. This CDR3 is built from 11 residues. V was trimmed by 8 bases and J by 4 bases, leaving 8 bases between them. CDR1 is LNHDA, CDR2 SQIVND, per germline (reference sequence).

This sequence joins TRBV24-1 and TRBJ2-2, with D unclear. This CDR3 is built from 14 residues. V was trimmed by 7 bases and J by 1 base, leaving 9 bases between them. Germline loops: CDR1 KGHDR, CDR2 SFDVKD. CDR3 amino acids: CATRDNENTGELFF. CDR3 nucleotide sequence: TGTGCCACCAGGGATAATGAGAACACCGGGGAGCTGTTTTTT.

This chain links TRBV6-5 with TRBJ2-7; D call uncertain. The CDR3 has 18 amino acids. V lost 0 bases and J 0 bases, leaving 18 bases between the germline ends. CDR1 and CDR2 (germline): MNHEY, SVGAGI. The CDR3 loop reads CASSYSMSRNWSSYEQYF. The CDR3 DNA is TGTGCCAGCAGTTACTCGATGTCACGGAATTGGAGCTCCTACGAGCAGTACTTC.

As DNA, the CDR3 is TGTGCCAGCAGCCATGGGGACCTTGAGTTTGATACGCAGTATTTT. It translates to CASSHGDLEFDTQYF. This sequence joins TRBV7-9 and TRBJ2-3; D assignment may be TRBD1 or TRBD2 (5 bases each). Trimming shortened V by 5 bases and J by 6 bases, and 18 bases separated the two germline ends. Germline CDR1 SEHNR, CDR2 FQNEAQ (reference sequence). The CDR3 length is 15 residues.

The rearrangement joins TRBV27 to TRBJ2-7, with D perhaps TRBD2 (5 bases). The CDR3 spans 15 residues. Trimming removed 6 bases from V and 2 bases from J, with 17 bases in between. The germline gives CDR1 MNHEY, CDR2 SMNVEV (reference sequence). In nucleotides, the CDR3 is TGTGCCAGCAGCCCGTATAGCGAGTCAACCTACGAGCAGTACTTC. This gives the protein CASSPYSESTYEQYF.

The DNA of the CDR3 is TGTGCCAGCAGTATCCAACTAGATTCCGATACGCAGTATTTT. It encodes CASSIQLDSDTQYF. The J gene is TRBJ2-3, the V gene TRBV27, with D maybe TRBD2 (5 bases). Germline-derived CDR1 and CDR2 are MNHEY and SMNVEV (reference sequence). Trimming pared 5 bases from V and 6 bases from J, leaving 15 bases between. This CDR3 contains 14 residues.

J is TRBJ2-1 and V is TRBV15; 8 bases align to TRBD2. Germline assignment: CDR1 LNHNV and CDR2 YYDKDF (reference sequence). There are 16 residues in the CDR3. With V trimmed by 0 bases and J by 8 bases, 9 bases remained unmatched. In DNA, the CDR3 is TGTGCCACCAGCAGAGATCGCGGACTAGCTTACGATGAGCAGTTCTTC. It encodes CATSRDRGLAYDEQFF.

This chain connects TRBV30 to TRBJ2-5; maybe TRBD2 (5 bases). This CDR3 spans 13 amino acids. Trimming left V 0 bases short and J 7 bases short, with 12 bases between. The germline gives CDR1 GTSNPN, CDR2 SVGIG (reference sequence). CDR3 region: CAWSVMRVRTQYF. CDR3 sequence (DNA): TGTGCCTGGAGTGTAATGAGGGTTCGGACCCAGTACTTC.

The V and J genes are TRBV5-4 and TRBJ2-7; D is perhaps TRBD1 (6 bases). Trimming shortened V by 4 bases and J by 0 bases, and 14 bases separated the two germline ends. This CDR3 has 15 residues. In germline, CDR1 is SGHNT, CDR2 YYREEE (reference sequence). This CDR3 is CASSIRGSSSYEQYF. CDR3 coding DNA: TGTGCCAGCAGCATCAGGGGTTCCAGCTCCTACGAGCAGTACTTC.

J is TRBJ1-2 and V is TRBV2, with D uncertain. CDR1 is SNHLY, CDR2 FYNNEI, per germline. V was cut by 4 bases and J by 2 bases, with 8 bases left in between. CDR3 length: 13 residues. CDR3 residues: CASSVFLNYGYTF. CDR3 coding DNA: TGTGCCAGCAGTGTGTTCCTCAACTATGGCTACACCTTC.

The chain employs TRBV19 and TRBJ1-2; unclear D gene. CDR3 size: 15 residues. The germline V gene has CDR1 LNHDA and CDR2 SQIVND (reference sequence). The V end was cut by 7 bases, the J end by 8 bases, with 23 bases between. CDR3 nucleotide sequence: TGTGCCAGTAAGGAACTCATTGAGGCGCGGGAGGGCTACACCTTC. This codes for CASKELIEAREGYTF.

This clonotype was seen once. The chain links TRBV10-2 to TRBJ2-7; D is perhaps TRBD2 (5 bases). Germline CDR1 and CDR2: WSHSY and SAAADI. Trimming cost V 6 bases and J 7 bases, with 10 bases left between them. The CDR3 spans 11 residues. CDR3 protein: CASSNLAEQYF. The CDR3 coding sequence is TGCGCCAGCAGCAACCTAGCAGAGCAGTACTTC.

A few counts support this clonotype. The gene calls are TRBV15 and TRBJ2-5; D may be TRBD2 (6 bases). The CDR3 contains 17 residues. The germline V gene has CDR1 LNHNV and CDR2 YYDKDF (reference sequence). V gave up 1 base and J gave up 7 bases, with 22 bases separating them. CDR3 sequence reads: CATSRVRKGTPRGTQYF. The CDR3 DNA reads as TGTGCCACCAGCAGAGTTCGAAAAGGGACTCCGCGGGGGACCCAGTACTTC.

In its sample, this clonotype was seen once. DNA of the CDR3: TGCGCCAGCACCGCCCCCACAGGGAGCTCCTACAATGAGCAGTTCTTC. It yields the protein CASTAPTGSSYNEQFF. This sequence joins TRBV23-1 and TRBJ2-1; D might be TRBD1 (6 bases). TRBV23-1 is reported as an ORF; its role is uncertain. CDR3 length: 16 amino acids. The V end was cut by 7 bases, the J end by 0 bases, with 16 bases between.

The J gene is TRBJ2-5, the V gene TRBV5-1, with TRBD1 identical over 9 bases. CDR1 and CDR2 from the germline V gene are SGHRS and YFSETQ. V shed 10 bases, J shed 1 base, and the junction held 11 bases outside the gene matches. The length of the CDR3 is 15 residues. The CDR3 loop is CAGRKGQGRQETQYF. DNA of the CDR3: TGCGCCGGAAGGAAGGGACAGGGCCGCCAAGAGACCCAGTACTTC. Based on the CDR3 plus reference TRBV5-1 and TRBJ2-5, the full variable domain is KAGVTQTPRYLIKTRGQQVTLSCSPISGHRSVSWYQQTPGQGLQFLFEYFSETQRNKGNFPGRFSGRQFSNSRSEMNVSTLELGDSALYLCAGRKGQGRQETQYFGPGTRLLVL.

CDR3 loop: CASSLRFNEQFF. The CDR3 DNA reads TGTGCCAGCAGCCTCCGCTTTAATGAGCAGTTCTTC. The chain links TRBV11-2 to TRBJ2-1; no firm D call. V was shortened by 5 bases and J by 7 bases, with 9 bases between the two germline ends. The CDR3 is 12 amino acids. Germline CDR1 SGHAT, CDR2 FQNNGV.

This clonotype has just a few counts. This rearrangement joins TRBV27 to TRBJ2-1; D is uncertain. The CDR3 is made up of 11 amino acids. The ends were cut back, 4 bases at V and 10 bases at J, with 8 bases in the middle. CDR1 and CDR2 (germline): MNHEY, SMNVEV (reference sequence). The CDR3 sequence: CASSYGSEQFF. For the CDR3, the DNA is TGTGCCAGCAGTTATGGGTCAGAGCAGTTCTTC.